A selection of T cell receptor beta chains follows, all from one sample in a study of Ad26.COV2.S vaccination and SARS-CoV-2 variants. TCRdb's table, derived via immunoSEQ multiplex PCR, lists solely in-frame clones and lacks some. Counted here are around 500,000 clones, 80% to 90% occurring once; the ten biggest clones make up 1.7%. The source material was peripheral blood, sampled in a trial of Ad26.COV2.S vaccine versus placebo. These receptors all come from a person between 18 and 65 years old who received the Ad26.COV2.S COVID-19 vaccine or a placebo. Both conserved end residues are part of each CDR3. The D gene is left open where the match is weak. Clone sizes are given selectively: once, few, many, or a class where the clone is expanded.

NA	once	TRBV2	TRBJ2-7	CASTRLGGQGFYEQYF	TGTGCCAGCACCCGTCTCGGCGGACAAGGCTTTTACGAGCAGTACTTC
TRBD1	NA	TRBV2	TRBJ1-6	CASSPDRDRNSPLHF	TGTGCCAGCAGCCCTGACAGGGACCGTAATTCACCCCTCCACTTT
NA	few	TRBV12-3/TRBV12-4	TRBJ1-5	CASSLVPQPQHF	TGTGCCAGCAGTTTAGTCCCTCAGCCCCAGCATTTT
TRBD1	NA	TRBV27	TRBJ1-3	CASSQTGQARNTIYF	TGTGCCAGCAGTCAGACCGGACAGGCCAGAAACACCATATATTTT
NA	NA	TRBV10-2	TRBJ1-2	CASSGLHNGYTF	TGCGCCAGCAGTGGCTTACACAATGGCTACACCTTC
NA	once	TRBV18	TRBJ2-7	CASSPGVRQLGEQYF	TGTGCCAGCTCACCAGGGGTAAGACAGTTGGGCGAGCAGTACTTC
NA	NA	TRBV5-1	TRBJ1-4	CASSTGRSNEKLFF	TGCGCCAGCAGTACAGGACGATCTAATGAAAAACTGTTTTTT
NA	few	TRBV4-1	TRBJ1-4	CASSQAATAGNEKLFF	TGCGCCAGCAGCCAAGCCGCGACAGCGGGTAATGAAAAACTGTTTTTT
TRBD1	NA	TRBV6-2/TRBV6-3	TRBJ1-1	CASSKYKTGGTEAFF	TGTGCCAGCAGTAAGTATAAAACAGGGGGTACTGAAGCTTTCTTT
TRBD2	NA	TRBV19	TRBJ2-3	CASIPYGGGRQYF	TGTGCCAGTATCCCCTACGGGGGGGGTCGGCAGTATTTT
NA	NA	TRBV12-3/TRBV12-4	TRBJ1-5	CASSTDSGQPQHF	TGTGCCAGCAGTACTGACAGTGGTCAGCCCCAGCATTTT
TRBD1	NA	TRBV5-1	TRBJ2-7	CASSLGGGYEQYF	TGCGCCAGCAGCTTAGGGGGCGGTTACGAGCAGTACTTC
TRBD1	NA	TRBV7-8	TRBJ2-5	CASSKTGTGNQETQYF	TGTGCCAGCAGCAAGACCGGGACAGGGAATCAAGAGACCCAGTACTTC
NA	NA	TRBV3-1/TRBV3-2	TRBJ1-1	CASRPNSRRAEAFF	TGTGCCAGCAGGCCTAATTCTCGAAGGGCTGAAGCTTTCTTT
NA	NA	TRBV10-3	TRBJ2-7	CAIGSGTSYEQYF	TGTGCCATCGGTAGCGGAACCTCCTACGAGCAGTACTTC
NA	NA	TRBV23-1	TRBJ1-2	CASSQISVSQGLGGYTF	TGCGCCAGCAGTCAAATCAGCGTCTCACAGGGATTGGGTGGCTACACCTTC
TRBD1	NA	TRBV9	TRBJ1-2	CASSRDVGTGGELGGYTF	TGTGCCAGCTCCCGTGACGTAGGGACAGGGGGCGAGTTGGGTGGCTACACCTTC
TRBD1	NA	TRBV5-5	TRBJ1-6	CASSPRPGQGMSSYNSPLHF	TGTGCCAGCAGCCCGAGGCCGGGACAGGGGATGAGCTCCTATAATTCACCCCTCCACTTT
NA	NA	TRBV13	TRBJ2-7	CASSGGRRAYEQYF	TGTGCCAGCAGCGGAGGACGCAGGGCCTACGAGCAGTACTTC
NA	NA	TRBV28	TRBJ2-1	CASSSLAQGLDEQFF	TGTGCCAGTAGCAGTCTTGCACAGGGTCTCGATGAGCAGTTCTTC
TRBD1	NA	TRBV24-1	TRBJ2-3	CATSGTGGTDTQYF	TGTGCCACCAGCGGGACAGGGGGCACAGATACGCAGTATTTT
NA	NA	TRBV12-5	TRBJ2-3	CASAIGRSISTDTQYF	TGTGCTAGTGCCATTGGGCGGTCTATTAGCACAGATACGCAGTATTTT
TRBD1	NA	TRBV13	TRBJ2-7	CASSARDSPYEQYF	TGTGCCAGCAGCGCACGGGACAGCCCCTACGAGCAGTACTTC
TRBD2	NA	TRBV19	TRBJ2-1	CASSNPGLAGNEQFF	TGTGCCAGTAGTAATCCGGGACTAGCGGGTAATGAGCAGTTCTTC
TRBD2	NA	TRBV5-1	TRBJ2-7	CASSSTGTRERRSHYEQYF	TGCGCCAGCAGCTCCACCGGGACTAGGGAACGGAGGTCCCACTACGAGCAGTACTTC
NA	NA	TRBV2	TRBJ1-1	CASSEEENTEAFF	TGTGCCAGCAGTGAGGAGGAAAACACTGAAGCTTTCTTT
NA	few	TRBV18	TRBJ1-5	CASSTAQGGQPQHF	TGTGCCAGCTCAACGGCACAGGGAGGTCAGCCCCAGCATTTT
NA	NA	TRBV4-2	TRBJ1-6	CASSQDRTGNSPLHF	TGTGCCAGCAGCCAAGATAGAACAGGGAATTCACCCCTCCACTTT
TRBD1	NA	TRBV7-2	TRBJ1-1	CASSLLGGETEAFF	TGTGCCAGCAGCTTATTAGGGGGCGAGACTGAAGCTTTCTTT
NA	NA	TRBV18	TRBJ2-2	CASSSDFATGELFF	TGTGCCAGCTCATCCGACTTCGCCACCGGGGAGCTGTTTTTT
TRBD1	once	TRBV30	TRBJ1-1	CAWNWDRGNTEAFF	TGTGCCTGGAACTGGGACAGGGGGAACACTGAAGCTTTCTTT
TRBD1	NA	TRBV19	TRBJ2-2	CASSMLGQGTGELFF	TGTGCCAGTAGTATGTTAGGACAGGGGACCGGGGAGCTGTTTTTT